This entry describes one T cell receptor beta chain. Its antigen is still unknown. No base qualities exist here, and no much larger clone lies one base off it. This entry comes from a study of blood T cell repertoires in COVID-19 (TCRdb year 2020). As for the study more broadly: Collaborator samples came from the United States, Italy and Spain and covered acute and convalescent phases of COVID-19. The dataset comprised deeply sampled blood TCRbeta repertoires from subjects exposed to, actively infected with, or recovered from COVID-19. Where available, HLA class I and class II types were taken from metadata supplied by the sample provider and were not determined by assay-based typing. Nearly every sample came with metadata listing a de-identified subject ID, COVID-19 status, age in years and sex. The repertoires were made available in a free public database intended to serve as a resource for research on the immune response to SARS-CoV-2. Samples came from the ongoing ImmuneRACE study (first 160 participants) plus 1,254 subjects from 6 global collaborators. The prospective study material was composed of cDNA or gDNA derived from T cells, B-cell-depleted T cells, or PBMCs. The paper as a whole reports these results and caveats: The quantity of clinical and demographic metadata differed by source and by participant and was supplied without curation.

V and J lose 4 bases and 3 bases, and a span of 14 bases separates them. Reading the germline V gene (reference sequence) gives CDR1 SEHNR and CDR2 FQNEAQ. Its CDR3 holds 15 amino acids, cysteine through phenylalanine. The DNA shown is the 45-base CDR3, in frame from base 1. Participants in the prospective study were enrolled through a virtual design, were aged about 18 to 90 years, and lived in 20 to 30 United States geographic areas. To assign participants to cohorts, the prospective study relied on clinical history that participants themselves reported in a screening survey and a study questionnaire. Exposed participants had been in contact with someone with a PCR-confirmed or clinician-diagnosed COVID-19 case within 2 weeks of study entry. Each participant in the prospective study had whole blood, serum and a nasopharyngeal or oropharyngeal swab collected by mobile phlebotomists. Additional blood draws and questionnaires over an approximately two-month period could optionally be provided by prospective study participants. Blood samples from the prospective study were shipped frozen or at room temperature prior to DNA extraction.

The immunoSEQ Assay, a bias-controlled multiplex PCR, was used to amplify TCRbeta CDR3 regions from genomic DNA. In the paper's pipeline: The number of nucleated cells in each sample was estimated by amplification of reference gene primers within the assay. To quantify the absolute abundance of each unique TCRbeta CDR3 rearrangement, sequence reads were collapsed and filtered. Productive Simpson clonality was computed per sample as the square root of Simpson's diversity index over productive rearrangements. Drawn from immuneACCESS, this table holds only the in-frame rearrangements with V and J called that TCRdb kept. Clones are partly lost; checked studies trace under half to an unresolved V gene and leave the rest unexplained. The V and J calls and the clone size are those of that table, but D and trimming were determined from the DNA. For this sample there are approximately 260,000 clones; approximately 85% appear just once. Clones ranked in the top ten supply approximately 6.6% of the sample.

The TCR sequence derives from a woman aged 45-65 years who had been exposed to COVID-19. The sequenced sample consisted of PBMCs or T cells enriched from blood (not recorded which). This sequence uses TRBV7-9 and TRBJ2-3; TRBD2 could be the D gene, as 6 bases match. The nucleotides read TGTGCCAGCAGCTCCTTGGCGGGGCCGACAGATACGCAGTATTTT. This yields the protein CASSSLAGPTDTQYF.